The source of this TCR beta chain is a study of cytomegalovirus exposure and HLA in healthy donors. Turning to the study itself: The 90 to 150 validation repertoires, a later analysis reported, used the same platform as the 700 or so repertoires from the first cohort. Study-level results: Confirmation in vitro established that a few CMV-associated chains were specific for CMV antigens. Rarity characterized most TCR sequences, yet some public TCRs appeared in many donors.

Points on this clone: Its cognate antigen is unknown.

V lost 0 bases to trimming and J lost 4 bases, with 6 bases between them. Germline assignment: CDR1 LNHNV and CDR2 YYDKDF (reference sequence). The CDR3 is made up of 13 amino acids. Sequencing used immunoSEQ multiplex PCR; TCRdb keeps in-frame clones, though not all of them. The data hold around 150,000 clones, with roughly 83% observed a single time. The specimen was PBMCs. The sequence was obtained from a man younger than 45 in good health and CMV-seropositive. This chain joins TRBV15 and TRBJ1-2; no reliable D call. CDR3 in DNA: TGTGCCACCAGCAGAGATCTTATCTATGGCTACACCTTC. Its protein product is CATSRDLIYGYTF.